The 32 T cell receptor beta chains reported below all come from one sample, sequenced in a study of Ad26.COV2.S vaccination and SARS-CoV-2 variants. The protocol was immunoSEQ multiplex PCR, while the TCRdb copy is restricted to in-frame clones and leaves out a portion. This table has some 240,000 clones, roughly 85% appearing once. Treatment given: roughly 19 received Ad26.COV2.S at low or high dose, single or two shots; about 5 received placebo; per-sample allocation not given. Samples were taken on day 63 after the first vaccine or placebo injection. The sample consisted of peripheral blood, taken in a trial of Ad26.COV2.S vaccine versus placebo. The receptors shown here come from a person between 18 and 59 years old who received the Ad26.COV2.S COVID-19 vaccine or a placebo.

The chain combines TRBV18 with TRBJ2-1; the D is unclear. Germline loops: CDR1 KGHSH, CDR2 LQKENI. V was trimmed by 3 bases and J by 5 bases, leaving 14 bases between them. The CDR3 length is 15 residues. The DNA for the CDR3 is TGTGCCAGCTCACCCTTGGTAGGCGAAAACAATGAGCAGTTCTTC. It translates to CASSPLVGENNEQFF.

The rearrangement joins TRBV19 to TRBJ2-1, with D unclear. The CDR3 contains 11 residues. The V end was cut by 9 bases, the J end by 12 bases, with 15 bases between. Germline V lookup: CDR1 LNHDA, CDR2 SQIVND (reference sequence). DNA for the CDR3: TGTGCCAGCACGGCCGGATGGAGGCAGTTCTTC. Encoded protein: CASTAGWRQFF.

CDR3 nucleotides: TGTGCCAGCAGTTACTCCCAAGGAACCGGGGAGCTGTTTTTT. Amino acid sequence: CASSYSQGTGELFF. This rearrangement joins TRBV27 to TRBJ2-2; D not resolved. V shed 4 bases and J shed 5 bases, with 11 bases lying between them. Germline loops: CDR1 MNHEY, CDR2 SMNVEV (reference sequence). CDR3 length equals 14 residues.

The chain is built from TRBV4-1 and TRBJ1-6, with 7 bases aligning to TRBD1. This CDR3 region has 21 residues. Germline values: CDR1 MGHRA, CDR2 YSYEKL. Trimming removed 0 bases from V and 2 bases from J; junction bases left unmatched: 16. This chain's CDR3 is CASSQESDRAFILTYNSPLHF. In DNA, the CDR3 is TGCGCCAGCAGCCAAGAAAGTGACAGGGCTTTTATTCTAACCTATAATTCACCCCTCCACTTT.

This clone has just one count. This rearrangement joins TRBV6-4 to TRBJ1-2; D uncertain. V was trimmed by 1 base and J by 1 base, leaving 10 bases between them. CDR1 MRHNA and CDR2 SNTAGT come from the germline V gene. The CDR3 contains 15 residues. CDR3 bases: TGTGCCAGCAGTGACTTCGGACCGTTTAACTATGGCTACACCTTC. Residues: CASSDFGPFNYGYTF.

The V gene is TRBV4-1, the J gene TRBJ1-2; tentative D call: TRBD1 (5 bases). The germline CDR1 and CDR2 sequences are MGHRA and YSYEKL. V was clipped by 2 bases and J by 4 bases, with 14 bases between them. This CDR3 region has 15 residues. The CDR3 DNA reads TGCGCCAGCAGCCAATCGAAGGGGCTCGTCTATGGCTACACCTTC. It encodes CASSQSKGLVYGYTF.

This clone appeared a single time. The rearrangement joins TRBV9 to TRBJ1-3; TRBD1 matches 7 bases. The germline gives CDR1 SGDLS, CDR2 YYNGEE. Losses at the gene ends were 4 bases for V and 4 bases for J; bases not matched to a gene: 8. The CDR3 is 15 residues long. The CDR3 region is CASSPQTGIGNTIYF. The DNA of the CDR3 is TGTGCCAGCAGCCCGCAGACAGGGATAGGAAACACCATATATTTT.

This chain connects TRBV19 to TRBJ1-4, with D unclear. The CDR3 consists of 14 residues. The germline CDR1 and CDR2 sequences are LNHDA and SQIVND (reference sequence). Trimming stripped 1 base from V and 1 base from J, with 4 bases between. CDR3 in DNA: TGTGCCAGTAGTATAGGTGGAACTAATGAAAAACTGTTTTTT. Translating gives CASSIGGTNEKLFF.

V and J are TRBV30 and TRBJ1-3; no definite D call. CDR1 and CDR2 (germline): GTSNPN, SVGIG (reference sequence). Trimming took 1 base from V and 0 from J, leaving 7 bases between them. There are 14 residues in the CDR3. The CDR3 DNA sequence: TGTGCCTGGAGTGCCAGGATCTCTGGAAACACCATATATTTT. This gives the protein CAWSARISGNTIYF.

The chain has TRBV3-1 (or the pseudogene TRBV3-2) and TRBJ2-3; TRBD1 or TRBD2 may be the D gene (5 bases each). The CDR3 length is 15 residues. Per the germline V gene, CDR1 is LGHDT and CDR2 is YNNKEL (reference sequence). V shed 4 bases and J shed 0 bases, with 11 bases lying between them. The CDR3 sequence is CASSPSGASTDTQYF. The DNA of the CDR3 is TGTGCCAGCAGCCCCTCCGGGGCTAGCACAGATACGCAGTATTTT.

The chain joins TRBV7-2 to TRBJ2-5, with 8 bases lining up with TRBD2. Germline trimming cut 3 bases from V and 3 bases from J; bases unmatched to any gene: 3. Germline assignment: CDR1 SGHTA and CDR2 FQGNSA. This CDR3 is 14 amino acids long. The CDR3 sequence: CASSFGLAKETQYF. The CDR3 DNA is TGTGCCAGCAGCTTCGGACTAGCAAAAGAGACCCAGTACTTC.

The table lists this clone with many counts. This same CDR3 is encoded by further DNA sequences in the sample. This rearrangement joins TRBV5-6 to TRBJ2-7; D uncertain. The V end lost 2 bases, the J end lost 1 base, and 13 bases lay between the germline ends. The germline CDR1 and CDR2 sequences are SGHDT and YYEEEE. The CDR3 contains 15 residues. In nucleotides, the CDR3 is TGTGCCAGCAGCTTCCTGGGCCGCGCTTCCTACGAGCAGTACTTC. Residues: CASSFLGRASYEQYF.

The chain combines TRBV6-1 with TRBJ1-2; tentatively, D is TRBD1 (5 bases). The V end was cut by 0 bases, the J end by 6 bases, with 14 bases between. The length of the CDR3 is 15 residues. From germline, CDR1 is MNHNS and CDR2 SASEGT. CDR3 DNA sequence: TGTGCCAGCAGTGAAGCGGGCAGGGAAGCAGATGGCTACACCTTC. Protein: CASSEAGREADGYTF.

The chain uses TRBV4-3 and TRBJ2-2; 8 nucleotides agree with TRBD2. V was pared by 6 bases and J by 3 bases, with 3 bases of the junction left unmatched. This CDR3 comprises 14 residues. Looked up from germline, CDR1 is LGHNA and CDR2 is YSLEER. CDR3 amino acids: CASRREGHTGELFF. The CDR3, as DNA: TGCGCCAGCAGACGGGAGGGCCACACCGGGGAGCTGTTTTTT.

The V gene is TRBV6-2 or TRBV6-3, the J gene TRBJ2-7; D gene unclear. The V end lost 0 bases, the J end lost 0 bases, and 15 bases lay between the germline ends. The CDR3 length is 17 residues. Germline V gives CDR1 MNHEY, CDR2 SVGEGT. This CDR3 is CASSYSKEDFSSYEQYF. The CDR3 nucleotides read TGTGCCAGCAGTTACTCGAAAGAAGATTTTAGCTCCTACGAGCAGTACTTC.

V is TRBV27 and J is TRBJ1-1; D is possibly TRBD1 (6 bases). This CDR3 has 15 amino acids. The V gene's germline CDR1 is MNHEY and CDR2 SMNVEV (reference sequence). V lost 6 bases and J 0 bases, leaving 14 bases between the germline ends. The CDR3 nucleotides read TGTGCCAGCAGCCCCCCCAGGGGCATGAACACTGAAGCTTTCTTT. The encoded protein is CASSPPRGMNTEAFF.

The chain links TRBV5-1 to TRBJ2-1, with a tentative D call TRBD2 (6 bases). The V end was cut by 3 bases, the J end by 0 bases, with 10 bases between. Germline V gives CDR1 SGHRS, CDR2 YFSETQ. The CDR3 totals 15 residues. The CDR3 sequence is CASSWDSSSYNEQFF. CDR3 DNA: TGCGCCAGCAGCTGGGACTCCAGCTCCTACAATGAGCAGTTCTTC.

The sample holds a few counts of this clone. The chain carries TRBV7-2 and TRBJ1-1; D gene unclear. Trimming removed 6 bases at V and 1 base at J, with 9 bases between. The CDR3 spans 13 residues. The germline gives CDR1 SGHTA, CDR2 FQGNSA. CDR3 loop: CASRDPTNTEAFF. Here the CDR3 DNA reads TGTGCCAGCAGGGATCCGACGAACACTGAAGCTTTCTTT.

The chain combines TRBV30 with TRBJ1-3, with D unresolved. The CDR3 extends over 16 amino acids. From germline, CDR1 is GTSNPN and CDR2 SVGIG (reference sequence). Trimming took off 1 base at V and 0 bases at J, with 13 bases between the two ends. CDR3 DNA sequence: TGTGCCTGGAGTGAACTCACAGTACTCTCTGGAAACACCATATATTTT. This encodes CAWSELTVLSGNTIYF.

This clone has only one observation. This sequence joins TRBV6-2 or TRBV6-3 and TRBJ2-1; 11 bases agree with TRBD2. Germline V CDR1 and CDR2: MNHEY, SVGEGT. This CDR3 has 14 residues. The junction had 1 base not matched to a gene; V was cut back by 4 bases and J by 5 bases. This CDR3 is CASSLAGGNNEQFF. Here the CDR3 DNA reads TGTGCCAGCAGTTTAGCGGGGGGGAACAATGAGCAGTTCTTC.

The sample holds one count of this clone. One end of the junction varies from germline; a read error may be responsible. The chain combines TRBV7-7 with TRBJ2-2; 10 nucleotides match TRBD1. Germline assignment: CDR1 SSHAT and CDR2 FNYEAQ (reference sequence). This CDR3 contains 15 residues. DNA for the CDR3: TGTGCTAGCAGCCCTGGACAGGGGGAAACCGGGGAGCTGTTTTTT. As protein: CASSPGQGETGELFF.

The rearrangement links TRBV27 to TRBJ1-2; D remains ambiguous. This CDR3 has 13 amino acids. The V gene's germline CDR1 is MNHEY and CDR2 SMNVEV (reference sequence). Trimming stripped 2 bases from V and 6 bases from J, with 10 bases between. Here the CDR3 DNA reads TGTGCCAGCAGTTTAAACGAAGACCATGGCTACACCTTC. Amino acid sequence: CASSLNEDHGYTF.

This CDR3 is CSVERGGSVRYTEAFF. Here the CDR3 DNA reads TGCAGCGTTGAGAGAGGGGGGAGTGTTAGGTACACTGAAGCTTTCTTT. This rearrangement joins TRBV29-1 to TRBJ1-1; D is possibly TRBD1 (6 bases). In germline, CDR1 is SQVTM, CDR2 ANQGSEA. V lost 3 bases, J lost 3 bases, and 20 bases lay in between. The CDR3 spans 16 residues.

The CDR3 loop reads CATSQGRTREQFF. The CDR3 nucleotides read TGTGCCACCAGCCAGGGTAGGACGCGTGAGCAGTTCTTC. J is TRBJ2-1 and V is TRBV24-1; weak D call: TRBD1 (5 bases). There are 13 residues in the CDR3. Trimming took 7 bases from V and 9 from J, leaving 15 bases between them. Germline CDR1 and CDR2: KGHDR and SFDVKD.

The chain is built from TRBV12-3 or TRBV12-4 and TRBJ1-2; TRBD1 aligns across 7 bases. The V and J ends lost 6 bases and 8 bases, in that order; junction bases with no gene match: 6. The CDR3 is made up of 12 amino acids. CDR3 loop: CASRTQGGGYTF. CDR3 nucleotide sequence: TGTGCCAGCAGAACTCAGGGGGGCGGCTACACCTTC.

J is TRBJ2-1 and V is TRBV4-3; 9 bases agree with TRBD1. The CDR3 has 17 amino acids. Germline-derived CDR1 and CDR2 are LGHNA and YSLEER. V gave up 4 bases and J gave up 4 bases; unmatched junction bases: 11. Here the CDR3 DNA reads TGCGCCAGCAGCCTAATACAGGGGGCGGCCCCTTACAATGAGCAGTTCTTC. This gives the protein CASSLIQGAAPYNEQFF.

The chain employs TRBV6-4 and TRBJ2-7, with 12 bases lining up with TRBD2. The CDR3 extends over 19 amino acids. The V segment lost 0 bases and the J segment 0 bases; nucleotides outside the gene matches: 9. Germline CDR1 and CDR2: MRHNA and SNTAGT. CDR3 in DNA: TGTGCCAGCAGTGACTCGAGTCGACTAGCGGGAGCGGGCTCCTACGAGCAGTACGTC. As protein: CASSDSSRLAGAGSYEQYV.

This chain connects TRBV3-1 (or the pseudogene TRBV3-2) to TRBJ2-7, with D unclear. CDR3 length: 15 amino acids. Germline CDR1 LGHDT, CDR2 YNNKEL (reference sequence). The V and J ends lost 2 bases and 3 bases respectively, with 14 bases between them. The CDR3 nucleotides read TGTGCCAGCAGCCAAACGACCGGAACCCACTACGAGCAGTACTTC. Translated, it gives CASSQTTGTHYEQYF.

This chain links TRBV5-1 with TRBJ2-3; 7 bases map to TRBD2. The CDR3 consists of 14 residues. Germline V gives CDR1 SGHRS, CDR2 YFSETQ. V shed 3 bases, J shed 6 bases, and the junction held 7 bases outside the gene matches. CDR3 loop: CASSSDGGMDTQYF. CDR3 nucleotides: TGCGCCAGCAGCTCTGACGGGGGGATGGATACGCAGTATTTT.

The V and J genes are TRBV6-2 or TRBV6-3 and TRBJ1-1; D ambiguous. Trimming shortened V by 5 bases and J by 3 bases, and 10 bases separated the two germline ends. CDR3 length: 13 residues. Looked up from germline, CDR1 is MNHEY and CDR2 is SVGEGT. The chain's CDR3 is CASSQESYTEAFF. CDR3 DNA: TGTGCCAGCAGTCAAGAAAGTTACACTGAAGCTTTCTTT.

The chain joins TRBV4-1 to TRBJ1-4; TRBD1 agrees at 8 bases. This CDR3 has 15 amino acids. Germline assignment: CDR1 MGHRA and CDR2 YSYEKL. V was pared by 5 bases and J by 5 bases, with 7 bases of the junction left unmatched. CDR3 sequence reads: CASSERDRRNEKLFF. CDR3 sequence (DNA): TGCGCCAGCAGCGAACGGGACAGGCGAAATGAAAAACTGTTTTTT.

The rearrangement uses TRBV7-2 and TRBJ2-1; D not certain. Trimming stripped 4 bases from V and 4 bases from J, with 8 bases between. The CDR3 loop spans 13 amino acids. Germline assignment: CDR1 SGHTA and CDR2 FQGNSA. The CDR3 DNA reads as TGTGCCAGCAGCTCCTACTCGTACAATGAGCAGTTCTTC. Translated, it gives CASSSYSYNEQFF.